This TCR beta chain was recovered during a study of beta chain features in type 1 diabetes. Whole-study findings and limits: Within each of all four CD4+ subsets, Type 1 diabetes patients had TCRB CDR3s that were moderately but significantly shorter. It was possible that PCR favored shorter templates, equally so in patients and controls. Naive, central memory and Treg TCRB repertoires appeared more alike in patients than in healthy donors.

What was sequenced were expressed TCRB transcripts, since all of the isolated RNA had been reverse transcribed. TCRdb's copy holds only in-frame clones and misses some; the assay was immunoSEQ multiplex PCR. Among about 240,000 clones listed, about 15% were seen once. Details on this clone: No antigen is known for it.

What was sequenced was naive CD4+ T cells from blood. This receptor was taken from a man between 25 and 39 years old with type 1 diabetes.

CDR3 region: CASSYSGQGAAEQYF. Written as DNA, the CDR3 is TGTGCCAGCAGTTACTCTGGACAGGGGGCGGCCGAGCAGTACTTC. The chain links TRBV6-5 to TRBJ2-7; 11 nucleotides match TRBD1. The CDR3 is 15 residues long. The ends lost 0 bases at V and 6 bases at J; junction bases unmatched: 4. Looked up from germline, CDR1 is MNHEY and CDR2 is SVGAGI.